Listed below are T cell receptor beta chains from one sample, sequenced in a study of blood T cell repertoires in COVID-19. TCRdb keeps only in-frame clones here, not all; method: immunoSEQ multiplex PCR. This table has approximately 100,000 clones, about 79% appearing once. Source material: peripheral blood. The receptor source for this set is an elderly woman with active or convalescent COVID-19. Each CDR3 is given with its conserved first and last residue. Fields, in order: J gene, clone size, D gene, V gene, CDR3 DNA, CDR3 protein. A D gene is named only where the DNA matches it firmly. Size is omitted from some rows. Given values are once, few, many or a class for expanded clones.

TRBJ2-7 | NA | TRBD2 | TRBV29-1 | TGCAGCGGGGGGACTAGCGGCTACGAGCAGTACTTC | CSGGTSGYEQYF
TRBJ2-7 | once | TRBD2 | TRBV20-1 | TGCAGTGCTAGTAGCGGGCACGAGCAGTACTTC | CSASSGHEQYF
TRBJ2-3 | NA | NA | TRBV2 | TGTGCCAGCAGTGAAAGCTTGACGCAGTATTTT | CASSESLTQYF
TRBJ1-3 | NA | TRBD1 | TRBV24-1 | TGTGCCACCAGTGATGGACAGGGAGCAAACACCATATATTTT | CATSDGQGANTIYF
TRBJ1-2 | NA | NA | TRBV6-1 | TGTGCCAGCAGTGAAGACCGGACGGGAAACTATGGCTACACCTTC | CASSEDRTGNYGYTF
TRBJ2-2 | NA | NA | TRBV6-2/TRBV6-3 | TGTGCCAGCAGTTACCCACGCCGGGGTCTCCCTTACACCGGGGAGCTGTTTTTT | CASSYPRRGLPYTGELFF
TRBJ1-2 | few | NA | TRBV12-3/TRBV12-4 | TGTGCCAGCAGTCCGCAGATTAACTATGGCTACACCTTC | CASSPQINYGYTF
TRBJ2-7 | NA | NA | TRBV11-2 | TGTGCCAGCAGCTTTCAAGTAGGTAGCAGCGCCAGCTCCTACGAGCAGTACTTC | CASSFQVGSSASSYEQYF
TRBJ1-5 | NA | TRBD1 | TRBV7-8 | TGTGCCAGCAGCTTAGGACAGGGACCCTATCAGCCCCAGCATTTT | CASSLGQGPYQPQHF
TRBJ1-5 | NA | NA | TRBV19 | TGTGCCAGTAGTATAGTCGCGGCCTTTCGGGGGACTCAGCCCCAGCATTTT | CASSIVAAFRGTQPQHF
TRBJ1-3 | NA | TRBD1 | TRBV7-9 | TGTGCCAGCAGCTTAGTACTCGCTACAGGGGCGAACACCATATATTTT | CASSLVLATGANTIYF
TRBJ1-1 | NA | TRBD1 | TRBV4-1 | TGCGCCAGCAGCTTGGGACAGTCCACTGAAGCTTTCTTT | CASSLGQSTEAFF
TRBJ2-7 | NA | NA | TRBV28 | TGTGCCAGCAGTTCCCCAGGAAGTTGGGTCGCCTACGAGCAGTACTTC | CASSSPGSWVAYEQYF
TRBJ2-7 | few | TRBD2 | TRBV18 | TGTGCCAGCTCACGGGGACTAGAGTACGAGCAGTACTTC | CASSRGLEYEQYF
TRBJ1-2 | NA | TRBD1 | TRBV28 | TGTGCCATCCCCAGGTCAGGGGGCTATGGCTACACCTTC | CAIPRSGGYGYTF
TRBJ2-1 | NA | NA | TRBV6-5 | TGTGCCAGCAGATCGGGGGACCAAGGCAATGAGCAGTTCTTC | CASRSGDQGNEQFF
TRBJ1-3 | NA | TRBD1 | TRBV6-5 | TGTGCCAGCAGTTTGGACAGGTCCTCTGGAAACACCATATATTTT | CASSLDRSSGNTIYF
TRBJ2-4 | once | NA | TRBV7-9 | TGTGCCAGCAGCTTCCCCCCGGGTGAGCGTTTGGACATTCAGTACTTC | CASSFPPGERLDIQYF
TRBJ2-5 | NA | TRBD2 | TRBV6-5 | TGTGCCAGCAGTTACTCGTCTAGCGGCACGCAAGAGACCCAGTACTTC | CASSYSSSGTQETQYF
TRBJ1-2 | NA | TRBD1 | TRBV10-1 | TGCGCCAGCAGTTATAAGGGACAGCTTAACTATGGCTACACCTTC | CASSYKGQLNYGYTF
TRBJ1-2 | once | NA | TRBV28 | TGTGCCAGCAGTTTACATAGGGAGGGCTATGGCTACACCTTC | CASSLHREGYGYTF
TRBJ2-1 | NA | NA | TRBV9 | TGTGCCAGCAGCGAAAGGGGGGGGACCCACAATGAGCAGTTCTTC | CASSERGGTHNEQFF
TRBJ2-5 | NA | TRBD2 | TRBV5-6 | TGTGCCAGCAGCATAGGACTAGCGGGGGGGCAAGAGACCCAGTACTTC | CASSIGLAGGQETQYF
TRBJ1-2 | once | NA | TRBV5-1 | TGCGCCAGCAGCGTGGACTCTTCTAACTATGGCTACACCTTC | CASSVDSSNYGYTF
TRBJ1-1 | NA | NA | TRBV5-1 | TGCGCCAGCAGCTTGGACACCTTGAACACTGAAGCTTTCTTT | CASSLDTLNTEAFF